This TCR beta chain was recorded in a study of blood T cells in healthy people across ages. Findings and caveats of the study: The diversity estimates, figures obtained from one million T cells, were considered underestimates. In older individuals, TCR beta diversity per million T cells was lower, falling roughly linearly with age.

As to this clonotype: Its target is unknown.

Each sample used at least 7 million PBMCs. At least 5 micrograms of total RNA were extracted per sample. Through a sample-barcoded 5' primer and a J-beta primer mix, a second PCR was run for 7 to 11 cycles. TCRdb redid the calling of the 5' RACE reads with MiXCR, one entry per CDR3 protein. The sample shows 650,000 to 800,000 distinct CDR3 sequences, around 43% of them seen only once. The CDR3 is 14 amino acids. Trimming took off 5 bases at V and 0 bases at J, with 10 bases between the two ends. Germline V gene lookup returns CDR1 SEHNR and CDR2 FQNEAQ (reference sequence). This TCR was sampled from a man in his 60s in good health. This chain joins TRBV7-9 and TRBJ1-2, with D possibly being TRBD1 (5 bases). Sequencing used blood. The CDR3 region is CASSAQGANYGYTF. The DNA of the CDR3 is TGTGCCAGCAGCGCCCAGGGTGCTAACTATGGCTACACCTTC.